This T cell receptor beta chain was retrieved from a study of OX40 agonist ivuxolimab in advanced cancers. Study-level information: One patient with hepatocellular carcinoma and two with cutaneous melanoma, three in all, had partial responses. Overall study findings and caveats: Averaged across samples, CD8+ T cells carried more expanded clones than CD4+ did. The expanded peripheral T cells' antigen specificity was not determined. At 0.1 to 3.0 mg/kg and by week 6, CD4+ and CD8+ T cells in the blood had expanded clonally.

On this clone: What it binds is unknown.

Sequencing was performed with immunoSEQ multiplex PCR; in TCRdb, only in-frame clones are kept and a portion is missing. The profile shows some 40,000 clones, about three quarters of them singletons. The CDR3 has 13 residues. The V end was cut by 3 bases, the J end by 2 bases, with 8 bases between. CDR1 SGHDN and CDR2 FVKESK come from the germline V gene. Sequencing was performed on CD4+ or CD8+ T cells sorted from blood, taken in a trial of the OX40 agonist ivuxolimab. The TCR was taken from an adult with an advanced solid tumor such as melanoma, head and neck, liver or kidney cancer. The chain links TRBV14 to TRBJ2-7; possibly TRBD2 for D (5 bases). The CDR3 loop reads CASSHYGTYEQYF. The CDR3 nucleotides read TGTGCCAGCAGCCATTACGGGACCTACGAGCAGTACTTC.